The entry below describes one T cell receptor (beta chain). As every portion of the isolated RNA was reverse transcribed, the sequencing read expressed TCRB transcripts. Clones were sequenced by immunoSEQ multiplex PCR, and TCRdb holds only the in-frame ones, with some missing. The table has about 210,000 clones, about a tenth seen once. The source of the sample is a study of beta chain features in type 1 diabetes. Deletions cut 2 bases from V and 7 bases from J, with 8 bases between. The CDR3 runs to 13 residues. Per germline, CDR1 SGHDN and CDR2 FVKESK. The sequence was collected from a man aged 18 to 35 in good health. Sequenced: central memory CD4+ T cells from blood. V is TRBV14 and J is TRBJ1-4; D gene unclear. The CDR3 sequence is CASSQFLGEKLFF. The CDR3 DNA is TGTGCCAGCAGCCAATTTCTGGGTGAAAAACTGTTTTTT.